Reported below is one TCR beta chain. What it binds is not known. This record comes from a study of radiation and T cells in renal cell carcinoma. Study-wide background: Nephrectomy followed 15 Gy stereotactic body radiation by 4 weeks.

The germline gives CDR1 MNHEY, CDR2 SMNVEV (reference sequence). This CDR3 has 14 amino acids. The V end lost 3 bases, the J end lost 3 bases, and 11 bases lay between the germline ends. Study results and caveats: From baseline, blood top tumor clonotypes peaked at 2 weeks post-radiation.

The method was immunoSEQ multiplex PCR; TCRdb's version includes in-frame clones alone and lacks a portion of them. This table has about 120,000 clones, around 80% appearing once. Specified time point: blood 2 weeks post-SBRT. As to treatment: 15 Gy SBRT to primary tumor, nephrectomy 4 weeks later. After SBRT, blood was collected at 2 and 4 weeks, plus baseline. The patient's renal cell carcinoma had clear cell pathology. V is TRBV27 and J is TRBJ1-1, with a possible D match to TRBD1 (6 bases). The clonotype comes from a man in his fifties or sixties with renal cell carcinoma. The sequencing here drew on blood, taken from a patient whose treatment included radiotherapy and nephrectomy. The CDR3 sequence is CASSFRPGDTEAFF. The CDR3 DNA reads TGTGCCAGCAGTTTTCGTCCAGGGGACACTGAAGCTTTCTTT.